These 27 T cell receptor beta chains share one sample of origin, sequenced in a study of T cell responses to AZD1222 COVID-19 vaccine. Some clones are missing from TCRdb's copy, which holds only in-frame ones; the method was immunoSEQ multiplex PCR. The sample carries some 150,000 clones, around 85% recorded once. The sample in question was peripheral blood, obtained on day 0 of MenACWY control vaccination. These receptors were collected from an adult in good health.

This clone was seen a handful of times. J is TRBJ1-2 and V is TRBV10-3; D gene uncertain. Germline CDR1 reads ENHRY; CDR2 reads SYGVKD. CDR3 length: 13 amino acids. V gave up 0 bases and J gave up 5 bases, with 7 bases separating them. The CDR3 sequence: CAISESISYGYTF. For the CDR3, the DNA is TGTGCCATCAGTGAGTCCATAAGTTATGGCTACACCTTC.

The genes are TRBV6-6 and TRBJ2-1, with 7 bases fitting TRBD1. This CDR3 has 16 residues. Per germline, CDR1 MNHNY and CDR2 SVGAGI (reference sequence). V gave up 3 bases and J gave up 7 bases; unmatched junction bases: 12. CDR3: CASSYPDRVRYNEQFF. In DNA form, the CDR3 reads TGTGCCAGCAGTTATCCCGACAGGGTCAGGTATAATGAGCAGTTCTTC.

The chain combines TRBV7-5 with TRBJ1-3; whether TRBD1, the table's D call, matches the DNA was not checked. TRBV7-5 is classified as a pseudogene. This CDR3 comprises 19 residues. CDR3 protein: CVRSRLRGAVPYSGNTIYF. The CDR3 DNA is TGTGTCAGAAGCCGACTCAGGGGGGCGGTCCCATACTCTGGAAACACCATATATTTT.

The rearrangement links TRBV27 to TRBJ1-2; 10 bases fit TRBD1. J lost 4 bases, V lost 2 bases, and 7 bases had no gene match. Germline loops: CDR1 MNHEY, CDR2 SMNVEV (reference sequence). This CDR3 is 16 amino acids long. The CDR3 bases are TGTGCCAGCAGTTTAAAGGGGACAGGGGACGGCTATGGCTACACCTTC. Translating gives CASSLKGTGDGYGYTF.

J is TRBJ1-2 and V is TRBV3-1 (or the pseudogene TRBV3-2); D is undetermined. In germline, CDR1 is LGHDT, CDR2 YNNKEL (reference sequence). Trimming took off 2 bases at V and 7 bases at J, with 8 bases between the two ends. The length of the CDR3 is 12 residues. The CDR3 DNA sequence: TGTGCCAGCAGCCAAATGTCCCGTGGCTACACCTTC. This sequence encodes CASSQMSRGYTF.

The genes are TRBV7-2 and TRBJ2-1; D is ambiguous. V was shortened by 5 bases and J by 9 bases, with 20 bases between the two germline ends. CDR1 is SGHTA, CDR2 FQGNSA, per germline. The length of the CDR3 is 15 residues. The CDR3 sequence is CASSPRSKVGSEQFF. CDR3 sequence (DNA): TGTGCCAGCAGCCCCCGCAGTAAGGTGGGTAGTGAGCAGTTCTTC.

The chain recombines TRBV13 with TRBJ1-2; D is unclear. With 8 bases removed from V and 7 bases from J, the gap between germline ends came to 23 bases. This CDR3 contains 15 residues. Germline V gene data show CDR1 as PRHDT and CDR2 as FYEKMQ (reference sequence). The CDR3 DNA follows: TGTGCCAGCCCGCGCCGTTTACAGCCCGGGTCTGGCTACACCTTC. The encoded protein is CASPRRLQPGSGYTF.

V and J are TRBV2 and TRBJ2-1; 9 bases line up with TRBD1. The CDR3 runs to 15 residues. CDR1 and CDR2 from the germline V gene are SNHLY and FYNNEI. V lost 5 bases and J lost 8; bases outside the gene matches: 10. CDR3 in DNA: TGTGCCAGCAGTTTACAGGGGGCGAACGTCCATGAGCAGTTCTTC. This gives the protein CASSLQGANVHEQFF.

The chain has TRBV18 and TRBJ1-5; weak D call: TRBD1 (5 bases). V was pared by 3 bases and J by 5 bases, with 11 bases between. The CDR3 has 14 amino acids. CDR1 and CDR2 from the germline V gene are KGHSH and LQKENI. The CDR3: CASSPLRGDQPQHF. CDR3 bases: TGTGCCAGCTCACCCTTAAGGGGAGATCAGCCCCAGCATTTT.

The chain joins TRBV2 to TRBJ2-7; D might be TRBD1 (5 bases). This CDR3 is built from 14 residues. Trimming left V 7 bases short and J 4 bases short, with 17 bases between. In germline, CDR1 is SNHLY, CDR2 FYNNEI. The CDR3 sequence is CASIFGRAYYEQYV. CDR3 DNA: TGTGCCAGCATTTTCGGCAGGGCCTATTACGAGCAGTACGTC.

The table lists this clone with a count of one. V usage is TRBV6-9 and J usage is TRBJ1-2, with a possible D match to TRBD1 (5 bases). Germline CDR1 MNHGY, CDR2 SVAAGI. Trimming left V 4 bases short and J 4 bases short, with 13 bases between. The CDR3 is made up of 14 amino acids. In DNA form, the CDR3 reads TGTGCCAGCAGTTGTCTCAGGGACTTCTATGGCTACACCTTC. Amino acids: CASSCLRDFYGYTF.

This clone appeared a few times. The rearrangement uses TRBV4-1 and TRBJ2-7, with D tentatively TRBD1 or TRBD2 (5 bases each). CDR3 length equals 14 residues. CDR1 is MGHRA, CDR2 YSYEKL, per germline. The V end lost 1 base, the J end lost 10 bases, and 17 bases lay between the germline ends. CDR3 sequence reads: CASSQAQGAPPQYF. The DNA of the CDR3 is TGCGCCAGCAGCCAAGCCCAGGGAGCGCCCCCACAGTACTTC.

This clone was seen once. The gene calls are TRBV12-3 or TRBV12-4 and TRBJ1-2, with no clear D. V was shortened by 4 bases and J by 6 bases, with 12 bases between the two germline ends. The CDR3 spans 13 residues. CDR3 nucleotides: TGTGCCAGCAGTTATCGGAGGGCTGATGGCTACACCTTC. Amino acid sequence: CASSYRRADGYTF.

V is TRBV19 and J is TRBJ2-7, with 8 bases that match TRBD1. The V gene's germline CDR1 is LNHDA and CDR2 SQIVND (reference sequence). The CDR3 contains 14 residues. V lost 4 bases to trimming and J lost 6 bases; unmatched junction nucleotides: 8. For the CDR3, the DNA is TGTGCCAGTAGTAATCAGGGGGCGAAAGTCGAGCAGTACTTC. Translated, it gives CASSNQGAKVEQYF.

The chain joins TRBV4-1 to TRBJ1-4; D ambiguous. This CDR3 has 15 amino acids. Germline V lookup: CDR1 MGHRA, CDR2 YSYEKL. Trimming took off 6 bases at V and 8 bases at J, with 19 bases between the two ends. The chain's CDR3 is CASSPVIGSQEKLFF. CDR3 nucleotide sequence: TGCGCCAGCAGTCCGGTGATAGGGTCTCAGGAAAAACTGTTTTTT.

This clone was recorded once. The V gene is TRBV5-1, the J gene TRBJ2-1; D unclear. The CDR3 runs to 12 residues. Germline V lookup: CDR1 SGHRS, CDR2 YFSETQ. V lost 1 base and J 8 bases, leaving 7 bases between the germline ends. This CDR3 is CASSLHHDEQFF. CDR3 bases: TGCGCCAGCAGCTTGCATCACGATGAGCAGTTCTTC.

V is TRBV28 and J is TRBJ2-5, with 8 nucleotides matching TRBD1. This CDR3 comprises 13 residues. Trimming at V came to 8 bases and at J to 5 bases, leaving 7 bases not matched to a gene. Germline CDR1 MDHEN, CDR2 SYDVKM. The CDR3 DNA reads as TGTGCCAGCGACCGACAGGGGTCGGAGACCCAGTACTTC. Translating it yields CASDRQGSETQYF.

Here the CDR3 DNA reads TGTGCCAGCAGAAACAGCCAGGGCAATTCACCCCTCCACTTT. Protein: CASRNSQGNSPLHF. This chain joins TRBV28 and TRBJ1-6, with D perhaps TRBD1 (5 bases). The V and J ends lost 6 bases and 7 bases respectively, with 13 bases between them. Germline CDR1 and CDR2: MDHEN and SYDVKM. The CDR3 has 14 residues.

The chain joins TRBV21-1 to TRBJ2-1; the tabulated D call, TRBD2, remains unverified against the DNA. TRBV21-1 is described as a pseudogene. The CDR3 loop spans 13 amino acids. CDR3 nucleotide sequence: TGTGCCAGCAGCAAAGCGCCCGGGGATGAGCAGTTCTTC. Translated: CASSKAPGDEQFF.

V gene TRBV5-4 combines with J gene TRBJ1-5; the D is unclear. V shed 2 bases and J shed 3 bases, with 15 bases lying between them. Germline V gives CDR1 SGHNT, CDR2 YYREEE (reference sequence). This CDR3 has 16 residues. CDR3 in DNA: TGTGCCAGCAGCTTACGGGAAGCGGGGATCAATCAGCCCCAGCATTTT. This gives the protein CASSLREAGINQPQHF.

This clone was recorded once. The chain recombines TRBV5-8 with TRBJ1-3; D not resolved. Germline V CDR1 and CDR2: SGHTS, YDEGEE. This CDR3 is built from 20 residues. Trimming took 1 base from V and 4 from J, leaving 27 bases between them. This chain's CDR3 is CASSLIPAAGRGRVGNTIYF. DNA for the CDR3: TGTGCCAGCAGCTTGATACCCGCCGCCGGGAGAGGGAGGGTCGGAAACACCATATATTTT.

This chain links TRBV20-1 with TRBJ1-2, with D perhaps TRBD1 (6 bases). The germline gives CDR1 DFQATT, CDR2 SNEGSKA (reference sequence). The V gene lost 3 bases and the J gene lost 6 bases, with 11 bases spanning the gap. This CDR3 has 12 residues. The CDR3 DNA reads TGCAGTGCTAGTCTGCCAGGGGATGGCTACACCTTC. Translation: CSASLPGDGYTF.

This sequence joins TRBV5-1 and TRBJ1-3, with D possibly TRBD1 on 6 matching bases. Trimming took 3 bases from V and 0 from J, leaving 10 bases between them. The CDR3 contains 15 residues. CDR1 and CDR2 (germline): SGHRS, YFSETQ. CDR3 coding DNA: TGCGCCAGCAGCTCGACAGGTGCCTCTGGAAACACCATATATTTT. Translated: CASSSTGASGNTIYF.

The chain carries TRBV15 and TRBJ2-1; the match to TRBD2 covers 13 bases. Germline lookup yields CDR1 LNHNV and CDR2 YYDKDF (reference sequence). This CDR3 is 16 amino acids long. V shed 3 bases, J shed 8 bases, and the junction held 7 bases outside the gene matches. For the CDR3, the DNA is TGTGCCACCAGCAGGGGTCCCGGACTAGCGGGAGATGAGCAGTTCTTC. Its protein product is CATSRGPGLAGDEQFF.

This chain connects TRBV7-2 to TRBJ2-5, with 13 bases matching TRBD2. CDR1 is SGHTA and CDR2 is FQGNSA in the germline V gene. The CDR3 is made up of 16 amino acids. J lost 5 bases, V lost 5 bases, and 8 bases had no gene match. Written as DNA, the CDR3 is TGTGCCAGCAGCCACGGACTAGCGGGAGAGTCTGAGACCCAGTACTTC. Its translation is CASSHGLAGESETQYF.

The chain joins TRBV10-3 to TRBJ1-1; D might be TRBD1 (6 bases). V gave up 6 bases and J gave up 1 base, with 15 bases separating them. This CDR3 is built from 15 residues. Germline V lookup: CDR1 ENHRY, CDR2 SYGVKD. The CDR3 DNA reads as TGTGCCATCAGCCCGACAGGAACCCCGAACACTGAAGCTTTCTTT. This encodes CAISPTGTPNTEAFF.

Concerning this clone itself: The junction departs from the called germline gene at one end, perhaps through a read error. The CDR3 bases are TGTGCCAGCTGCTTGGGGTTTGGGAACACTGAAGCTTTCTTT. Residues: CASCLGFGNTEAFF. The chain carries TRBV7-2 and TRBJ1-1; D is uncertain. The CDR3 contains 14 residues. Germline CDR1 reads SGHTA; CDR2 reads FQGNSA.